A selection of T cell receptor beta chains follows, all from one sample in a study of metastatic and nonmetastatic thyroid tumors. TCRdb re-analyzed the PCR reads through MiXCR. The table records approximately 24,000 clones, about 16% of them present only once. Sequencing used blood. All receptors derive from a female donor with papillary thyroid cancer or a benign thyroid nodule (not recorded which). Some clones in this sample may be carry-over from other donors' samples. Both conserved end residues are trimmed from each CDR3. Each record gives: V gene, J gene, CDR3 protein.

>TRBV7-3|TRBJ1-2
ASSPRDDAGYT
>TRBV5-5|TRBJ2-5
ASSHFSGMSVETQY
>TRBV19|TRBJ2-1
ATRFGANEQF
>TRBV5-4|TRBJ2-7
ASSLNGISSFEQY
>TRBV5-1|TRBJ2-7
ASRLAGSSYEQY
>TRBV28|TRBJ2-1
ASSPWGDRRHNEQF
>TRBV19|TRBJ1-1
ASSQGISEAF
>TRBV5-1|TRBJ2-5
ASSLRGSEETQY
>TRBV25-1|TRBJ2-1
ASRKAGTGVGEQF
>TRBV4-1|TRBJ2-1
ASSQRPGVNEQF
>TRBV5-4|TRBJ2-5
ASSLSRQGRETQY
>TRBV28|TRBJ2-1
ASSFWLAGVNEQF
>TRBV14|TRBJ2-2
ASSPITGELF
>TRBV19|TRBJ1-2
ASSMGGRGSGGYT
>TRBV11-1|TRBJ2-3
ASSSSPRGTDTQY
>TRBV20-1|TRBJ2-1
SATGLGTGNEQF
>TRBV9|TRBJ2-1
ASSQGRLYNEQF
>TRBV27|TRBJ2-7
ASSSRDRIVGEQY
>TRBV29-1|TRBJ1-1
SAYQSLGGTEAF
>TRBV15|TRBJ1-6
ATSRDSGFSPLH
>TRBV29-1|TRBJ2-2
SVSGQADTGELF
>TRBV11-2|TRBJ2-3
ASSSSGGSNSTDTQY
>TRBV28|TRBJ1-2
ASRKHANYGYT
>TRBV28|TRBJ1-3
ASREHSGNTIY
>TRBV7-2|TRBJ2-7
ASSLISGTYEQY
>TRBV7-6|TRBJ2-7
ASSSTGYEQY
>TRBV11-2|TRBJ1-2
ASSPNRAGASGYT
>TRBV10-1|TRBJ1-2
ASSESGTQGYT
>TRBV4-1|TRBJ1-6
ASSQAAGQGGSPLH
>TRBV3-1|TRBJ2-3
ASSQDNRGTDTQY
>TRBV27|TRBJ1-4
ASSLGEKLF